One and the same sample provided the 10 T cell receptor beta chains below, sequenced in a study of blood T cell repertoires in COVID-19. Measured with immunoSEQ multiplex PCR; TCRdb has only the in-frame clones, and not every one. This repertoire shows about 250,000 clones, around 89% found once; its top ten account for about 2.2%. The sample taken for sequencing was PBMCs or T cells enriched from blood (not recorded which). The receptors derive from a woman between 18 and 30 years old who had recovered from COVID-19.

The V gene is TRBV5-1, the J gene TRBJ2-3; 7 bases align to TRBD2. The ends lost 0 bases at V and 1 base at J; junction bases unmatched: 5. This CDR3 contains 16 residues. CDR1 is SGHRS and CDR2 is YFSETQ in the germline V gene. The CDR3 DNA sequence: TGCGCCAGCAGCTTGGCCGCGGGAGACCGCACAGATACGCAGTATTTT. As protein: CASSLAAGDRTDTQYF.

CDR3 in amino acids: CASSRQVNTEAFF. The CDR3 bases are TGCGCCAGCAGCCGACAGGTCAACACTGAAGCTTTCTTT. The chain recombines TRBV4-1 with TRBJ1-1; D might be TRBD1 (6 bases). The germline V gene encodes CDR1 MGHRA and CDR2 YSYEKL. V dropped 4 bases and J dropped 2 bases, with 8 bases sitting between them. The CDR3 extends over 13 amino acids.

This chain connects TRBV5-4 to TRBJ2-1; 10 bases map to TRBD1. The CDR3 sequence is 15 residues long. Losses at the gene ends were 3 bases for V and 7 bases for J; bases not matched to a gene: 7. CDR1 and CDR2 from the germline V gene are SGHNT and YYREEE (reference sequence). The CDR3 here is CASSWGTGEGNEQFF. CDR3 coding DNA: TGTGCCAGCAGCTGGGGGACAGGGGAAGGAAATGAGCAGTTCTTC.

The gene calls are TRBV10-3 and TRBJ1-5; D perhaps matches TRBD1 (6 bases). CDR1 is ENHRY and CDR2 is SYGVKD in the germline V gene. The CDR3 sequence is 16 residues long. Trimming pared 2 bases from V and 2 bases from J, leaving 13 bases between. The CDR3, as DNA: TGTGCCATCAGTGAGAACAGGGTTCTGGGCAATCAGCCCCAGCATTTT. Translating it yields CAISENRVLGNQPQHF.

The chain is built from TRBV4-1 and TRBJ2-7, with D possibly TRBD1 on 6 matching bases. The V end lost 0 bases, the J end lost 3 bases, and 12 bases lay between the germline ends. The CDR3 loop spans 15 amino acids. Germline values: CDR1 MGHRA, CDR2 YSYEKL. The CDR3 spells CASSQDGTGIYEQYF. The CDR3 nucleotides are TGCGCCAGCAGCCAAGATGGAACAGGGATCTACGAGCAGTACTTC.

On this clone: The junction departs from germline at one end; a sequencing error may be responsible. Here the CDR3 reads CASSEELRRTPAF. CDR3 sequence (DNA): TGTGCCAGCAGTGAAGAACTAAGGCGGACTCCCGCCTTC. The genes are TRBV6-1 and TRBJ1-2; D call uncertain. Looked up from germline, CDR1 is MNHNS and CDR2 is SASEGT. The CDR3 consists of 13 residues.

The chain couples TRBV25-1 to TRBJ1-6, with D perhaps TRBD1 (5 bases). The CDR3 covers 11 residues. Trimming took 7 bases from V and 14 from J, leaving 12 bases between them. CDR1 and CDR2 (germline): MGHDK, SYGVNS. The CDR3 DNA reads as TGTGCCAGCACCCTGGGGGGGGCCCTCCACTTT. This encodes CASTLGGALHF.

This chain links TRBV18 with TRBJ1-4; TRBD1 matches at 8 bases. Looked up from germline, CDR1 is KGHSH and CDR2 is LQKENI. V was pared by 0 bases and J by 3 bases, with 0 bases of the junction left unmatched. CDR3 length: 15 residues. The CDR3 reads CASSPPGQANEKLFF. In DNA, the CDR3 is TGTGCCAGCTCACCACCGGGACAGGCTAATGAAAAACTGTTTTTT.

As concerns this clone: The same CDR3 is also encoded by other DNA sequences in this sample. The V gene is TRBV19, the J gene TRBJ2-7, with D possibly TRBD2 on 6 matching bases. CDR3 length: 13 residues. The germline V gene has CDR1 LNHDA and CDR2 SQIVND (reference sequence). V shed 5 bases and J shed 1 base, with 9 bases lying between them. The CDR3 loop reads CASSSGGSYEQYF. CDR3 coding DNA: TGTGCCAGTAGTTCTGGGGGGTCCTACGAGCAGTACTTC.

The chain carries TRBV19 and TRBJ2-1, with 10 bases that match TRBD2. The length of the CDR3 is 17 residues. CDR1 LNHDA and CDR2 SQIVND come from the germline V gene (reference sequence). Unmatched junction bases numbered 9, after V lost 7 bases and J lost 0 bases. Here the CDR3 reads CASKGYSGGPSYNEQFF. Written as DNA, the CDR3 is TGTGCCAGTAAAGGTTATAGCGGGGGGCCCTCCTACAATGAGCAGTTCTTC.